These T cell receptor beta chains were read from a single sample in a study of beta chain features in type 1 diabetes. Sequenced by immunoSEQ multiplex PCR; TCRdb stores in-frame clones only, minus some. The sample has about 740,000 clones, roughly 13% seen once. The material sequenced was naive CD4+ T cells from blood. These receptors all come from a young man with type 1 diabetes. CDR3s include the opening cysteine and the closing phenylalanine or tryptophan. The D gene is left open where the match is weak. Not every row has a clone size; where given, it reads once, few, many or a size class.

DNA: TGCAGCGTCGCCCAGGGACAGGGCTCCTACGAGCAGTACTTC; CDR3: CSVAQGQGSYEQYF; size: .; J: TRBJ2-7; D: TRBD1; V: TRBV29-1
DNA: TGTGCCAGCTCACCACTTCCTCCGGGACAGTTGACACAGCCCCAGCATTTT; CDR3: CASSPLPPGQLTQPQHF; size: few; J: TRBJ1-5; D: TRBD1; V: TRBV18
DNA: TGTGCCAGCACCCCAACGACAGTTTCGAACACTGAAGCTTTCTTT; CDR3: CASTPTTVSNTEAFF; size: .; J: TRBJ1-1; D: .; V: TRBV7-6
DNA: TGTGCCAGCAGCTTGGTAGGAATGAACACTGAAGCTTTCTTT; CDR3: CASSLVGMNTEAFF; size: few; J: TRBJ1-1; D: .; V: TRBV5-4
DNA: TGTGCCAGCAGCTTCCCCGCCGGAGAGCAGTACTTC; CDR3: CASSFPAGEQYF; size: few; J: TRBJ2-7; D: .; V: TRBV7-6
DNA: TGCGCCAGCAGCCAGGGCGGGGGTAACAATGAGCAGTTCTTC; CDR3: CASSQGGGNNEQFF; size: few; J: TRBJ2-1; D: TRBD2; V: TRBV4-1
DNA: TGTGCCAGCAGCCAGGGGGACCAGCCCCAGCATTTT; CDR3: CASSQGDQPQHF; size: .; J: TRBJ1-5; D: TRBD1; V: TRBV7-9
DNA: TGCAGCGTTGTCCGGGACGGAGGCTACGAGCAGTACTTC; CDR3: CSVVRDGGYEQYF; size: .; J: TRBJ2-7; D: .; V: TRBV29-1
DNA: TGTGCCTGGAGTGTACCCGGTGGTGGCTACACCTTC; CDR3: CAWSVPGGGYTF; size: .; J: TRBJ1-2; D: .; V: TRBV30
DNA: TGTGCCAGCCGACGGGGAAACCCTCCTAGGGTGATCTATGGCTACACCTTC; CDR3: CASRRGNPPRVIYGYTF; size: .; J: TRBJ1-2; D: .; V: TRBV21-1
DNA: TGCGCCAGCAGCTTGTGGACAGATTACGAGCAGTACTTC; CDR3: CASSLWTDYEQYF; size: few; J: TRBJ2-7; D: .; V: TRBV5-1
DNA: TGTGCCAGCTCACAGGCCGGGACGGCGATCTACGAGCAGTACTTC; CDR3: CASSQAGTAIYEQYF; size: .; J: TRBJ2-7; D: .; V: TRBV18
DNA: TGTGCCAGCAGCCGATACGGGCCAGGGCGCACTGAAGCTTTCTTT; CDR3: CASSRYGPGRTEAFF; size: .; J: TRBJ1-1; D: .; V: TRBV14
DNA: TGTGCCAGCAGTTTTAGCGGGGGCCAGGGAGATACGCAGTATTTT; CDR3: CASSFSGGQGDTQYF; size: .; J: TRBJ2-3; D: TRBD2; V: TRBV6-5
DNA: TGTGCCAGCAGCTTAACTGATTATGGCTACACCTTC; CDR3: CASSLTDYGYTF; size: .; J: TRBJ1-2; D: .; V: TRBV7-8
DNA: TGTGCCAGCTCCTTGGTCCGGGGCTACGAGCAGTACTTC; CDR3: CASSLVRGYEQYF; size: .; J: TRBJ2-7; D: .; V: TRBV6-6
DNA: TGCGCCAGCAGCCACCAACCGGGACAGGAGGTGCAGACCCAGTACTTC; CDR3: CASSHQPGQEVQTQYF; size: few; J: TRBJ2-5; D: TRBD1; V: TRBV4-1
DNA: TGTGCCAGCAGTGAAGGGAAGCGATTGGGTGAGCAGTTCTTC; CDR3: CASSEGKRLGEQFF; size: few; J: TRBJ2-1; D: .; V: TRBV2
DNA: TGTGCCAGCAGCTCGGGAGCTCAGGGGAGGCTGTTTTTT; CDR3: CASSSGAQGRLFF; size: .; J: TRBJ2-2; D: .; V: TRBV5-6
DNA: TGTGCCTGGAGTGTGGAGGGCCCTGAAAAACTGTTTTTT; CDR3: CAWSVEGPEKLFF; size: few; J: TRBJ1-4; D: .; V: TRBV30
DNA: TGTGCCAGCAGTTCCCCTGGGTTCTTC; CDR3: CASSSPGFF; size: few; J: TRBJ2-1; D: .; V: TRBV27
DNA: TGTGCCAGCAGCTTATGGGGTGACTCCTACGAGCAGTACTTC; CDR3: CASSLWGDSYEQYF; size: few; J: TRBJ2-7; D: .; V: TRBV7-9
DNA: TGTGCCAGCAGCCCCTCTGGGACAGGGACGGGCGGCTACACCTTC; CDR3: CASSPSGTGTGGYTF; size: .; J: TRBJ1-2; D: TRBD1; V: TRBV7-8
DNA: TGTGCCAGCAGCTTAGGGAGCTCCTACGAGCAGTACTTC; CDR3: CASSLGSSYEQYF; size: .; J: TRBJ2-7; D: .; V: TRBV13
DNA: TGTGCCACCCGACTTAAGAACACTGAAGCTTTCTTT; CDR3: CATRLKNTEAFF; size: .; J: TRBJ1-1; D: .; V: TRBV6-4
DNA: TGTGCCAGCTCACAGGCAGAGCACACCGGGGAGCTGTTTTTT; CDR3: CASSQAEHTGELFF; size: .; J: TRBJ2-2; D: .; V: TRBV18
DNA: TGTGCCTGGGCAGGGGTTCCCGGGGAGCTGTTTTTT; CDR3: CAWAGVPGELFF; size: few; J: TRBJ2-2; D: .; V: TRBV30
DNA: TGTGCCAGCGGAGACAGGGGAGGAGAGACCCAGTACTTC; CDR3: CASGDRGGETQYF; size: few; J: TRBJ2-5; D: TRBD1; V: TRBV6-6
DNA: TGTGCCAGCTCACCACCTAGCACAGGGGGCGATTCTGGCTACACCTTC; CDR3: CASSPPSTGGDSGYTF; size: .; J: TRBJ1-2; D: TRBD1; V: TRBV18
DNA: TGTGCCAGCTCACCTGGCGGGGACTATGGCTACACCTTC; CDR3: CASSPGGDYGYTF; size: .; J: TRBJ1-2; D: .; V: TRBV18
DNA: TGTGCTAGTGGTTTGGACCGACACATTCGACGGCCCACCGACAATCAGCCCCAGCATTTT; CDR3: CASGLDRHIRRPTDNQPQHF; size: .; J: TRBJ1-5; D: .; V: TRBV12-5
DNA: TGTGCCAGCACCGAGGGGAATCCAAATTCACCCCTCCACTTT; CDR3: CASTEGNPNSPLHF; size: .; J: TRBJ1-6; D: .; V: TRBV11-3
DNA: TGTGCCAGCAGCCCTGGGACAGGGGGCGAGCAGTACTTC; CDR3: CASSPGTGGEQYF; size: .; J: TRBJ2-7; D: TRBD1; V: TRBV7-8
DNA: TGTGCCAGCAGTGAGCGGGGTCCGGAGACCCAGTACTTC; CDR3: CASSERGPETQYF; size: few; J: TRBJ2-5; D: .; V: TRBV2
DNA: TGTGCCAGCAGTCATGGCCGTTACAATGAGCAGTTCTTC; CDR3: CASSHGRYNEQFF; size: .; J: TRBJ2-1; D: .; V: TRBV5-4
DNA: TGTGCCAGCAGCCAGGACGGAGATACGCAGTATTTT; CDR3: CASSQDGDTQYF; size: few; J: TRBJ2-3; D: .; V: TRBV11-2
DNA: TGTGCCAGCAGGTACCGGACAGGGAACTATGGCTACACCTTC; CDR3: CASRYRTGNYGYTF; size: few; J: TRBJ1-2; D: TRBD1; V: TRBV7-2
DNA: TGTGCCAGCGGACAGGGGAATAATTCACCCCTCCACTTT; CDR3: CASGQGNNSPLHF; size: few; J: TRBJ1-6; D: TRBD1; V: TRBV28
DNA: TGTGCCAGCAGCCCGAATTACGAGCAGTACTTC; CDR3: CASSPNYEQYF; size: few; J: TRBJ2-7; D: .; V: TRBV6-1
DNA: TGTGCCAGCACTCACAATCAGCCCCAGCATTTT; CDR3: CASTHNQPQHF; size: .; J: TRBJ1-5; D: .; V: TRBV28
DNA: TGTGCCAGCAGCCAGGTCCACGAGCAGTACTTC; CDR3: CASSQVHEQYF; size: few; J: TRBJ2-7; D: .; V: TRBV14
DNA: TGTGCCAGCAGCACCCGACAGATGGGACTAGGGCCGTTAGATACGCAGTATTTT; CDR3: CASSTRQMGLGPLDTQYF; size: .; J: TRBJ2-3; D: TRBD2; V: TRBV7-2
DNA: TGTGCCAGCAGTTTATCGTCGGGGGCCTCCTATAATTCACCCCTCCACTTT; CDR3: CASSLSSGASYNSPLHF; size: .; J: TRBJ1-6; D: .; V: TRBV28
DNA: TGTGCCAGCAGTGTAGGGACTAGCACAGATACGCAGTATTTT; CDR3: CASSVGTSTDTQYF; size: .; J: TRBJ2-3; D: .; V: TRBV2
DNA: TGTGCCACCAGCCTCCGGCTAGGGCCGACCTACAATGAGCAGTTCTTC; CDR3: CATSLRLGPTYNEQFF; size: few; J: TRBJ2-1; D: .; V: TRBV14
DNA: TGCGCCAACCCATCTCAACCCTCAGGGGCGGGGGAGACCCAGTACTTC; CDR3: CANPSQPSGAGETQYF; size: few; J: TRBJ2-5; D: .; V: TRBV5-1
DNA: TGCAGCGGGGGCCGGGGACAAGAGACCCAGTACTTC; CDR3: CSGGRGQETQYF; size: .; J: TRBJ2-5; D: .; V: TRBV29-1
DNA: TGTGCCAGCAGTCCGCGTCAGGGTGACAAATCCTACGAGCAGTACTTC; CDR3: CASSPRQGDKSYEQYF; size: .; J: TRBJ2-7; D: .; V: TRBV6-6
DNA: TGTGCCAGCAGCTCGACAGGGAGGGATCAGCCCCAGCATTTT; CDR3: CASSSTGRDQPQHF; size: .; J: TRBJ1-5; D: TRBD1; V: TRBV7-9
DNA: TGTGCCAGCAGCCCCGGACAGGGTGGGGGCACTGAAGCTTTCTTT; CDR3: CASSPGQGGGTEAFF; size: .; J: TRBJ1-1; D: TRBD1; V: TRBV7-9
DNA: TGCAGTGCTAGAGCCGACCAAGCTTTCTTT; CDR3: CSARADQAFF; size: few; J: TRBJ1-1; D: .; V: TRBV20-1
DNA: TGTGCCAGCAGCCCCCGCGTTAGCGGGGGAAAGGGCGATACGCAGTATTTT; CDR3: CASSPRVSGGKGDTQYF; size: .; J: TRBJ2-3; D: TRBD2; V: TRBV5-4
DNA: TGTGCCAGCAGTTTCCGGGACGCCAACTCCTACGAGCAGTACTTC; CDR3: CASSFRDANSYEQYF; size: few; J: TRBJ2-7; D: .; V: TRBV27
DNA: TGTGCCACCACAGGACAGGGGGCCTCCTACGAGCAGTACTTC; CDR3: CATTGQGASYEQYF; size: .; J: TRBJ2-7; D: TRBD1; V: TRBV2
DNA: TGCGCCAGCAGCCCGGATTTCCCCTACGAGCAGTACTTC; CDR3: CASSPDFPYEQYF; size: few; J: TRBJ2-7; D: .; V: TRBV5-1
DNA: TGTGCCAGCAGTGACGGGCGTGATCAGCCCCAGCATTTT; CDR3: CASSDGRDQPQHF; size: few; J: TRBJ1-5; D: .; V: TRBV6-4
DNA: TGTGCCAGCTCCCCAGGGGATGCGGAGACCCAGTACTTC; CDR3: CASSPGDAETQYF; size: .; J: TRBJ2-5; D: .; V: TRBV18
DNA: TGTGCCAGCAGAGAAGCGGGGTTGGAGACCCAGTACTTC; CDR3: CASREAGLETQYF; size: few; J: TRBJ2-5; D: TRBD2; V: TRBV6-1
DNA: TGTGCCAGCAGTGCTACAGGGGCGGGCTATGGCTACACCTTC; CDR3: CASSATGAGYGYTF; size: few; J: TRBJ1-2; D: TRBD1; V: TRBV25-1
DNA: TGTGCCAGCAGCTTCGGACAGGATTGGGATGAGCAGTTCTTC; CDR3: CASSFGQDWDEQFF; size: .; J: TRBJ2-1; D: TRBD1; V: TRBV7-8